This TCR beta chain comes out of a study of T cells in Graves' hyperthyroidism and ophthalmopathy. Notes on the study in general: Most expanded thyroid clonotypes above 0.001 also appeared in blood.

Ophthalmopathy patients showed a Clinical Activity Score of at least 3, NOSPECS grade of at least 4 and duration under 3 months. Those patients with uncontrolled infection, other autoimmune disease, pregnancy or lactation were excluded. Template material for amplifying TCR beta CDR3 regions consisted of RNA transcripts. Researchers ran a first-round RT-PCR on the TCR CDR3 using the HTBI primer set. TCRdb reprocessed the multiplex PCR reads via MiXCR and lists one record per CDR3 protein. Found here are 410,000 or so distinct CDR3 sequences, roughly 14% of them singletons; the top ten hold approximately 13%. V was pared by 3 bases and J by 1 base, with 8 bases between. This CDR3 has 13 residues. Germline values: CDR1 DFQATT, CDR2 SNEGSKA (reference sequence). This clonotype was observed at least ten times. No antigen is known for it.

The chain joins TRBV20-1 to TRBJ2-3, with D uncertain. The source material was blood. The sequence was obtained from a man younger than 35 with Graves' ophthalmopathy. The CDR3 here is CSASRTGTDTQYF. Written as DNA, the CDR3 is TGCAGTGCTAGTCGCACTGGCACAGATACGCAGTATTTT.